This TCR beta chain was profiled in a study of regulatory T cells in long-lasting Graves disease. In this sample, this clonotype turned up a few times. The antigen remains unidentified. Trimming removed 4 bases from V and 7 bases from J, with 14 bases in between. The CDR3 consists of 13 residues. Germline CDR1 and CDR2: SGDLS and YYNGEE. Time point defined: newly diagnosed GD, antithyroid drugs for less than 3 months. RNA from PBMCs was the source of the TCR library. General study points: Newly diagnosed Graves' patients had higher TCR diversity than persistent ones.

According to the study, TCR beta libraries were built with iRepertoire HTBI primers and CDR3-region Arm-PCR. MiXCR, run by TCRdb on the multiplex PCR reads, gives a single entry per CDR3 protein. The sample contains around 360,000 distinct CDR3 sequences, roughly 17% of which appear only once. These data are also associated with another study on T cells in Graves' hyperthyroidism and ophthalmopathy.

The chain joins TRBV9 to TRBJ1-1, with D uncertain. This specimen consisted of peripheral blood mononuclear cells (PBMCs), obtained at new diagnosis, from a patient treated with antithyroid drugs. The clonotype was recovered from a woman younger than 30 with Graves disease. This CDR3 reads CASSREDGSEAFF. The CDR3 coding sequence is TGTGCCAGCAGCAGAGAGGACGGTAGTGAAGCTTTCTTT.